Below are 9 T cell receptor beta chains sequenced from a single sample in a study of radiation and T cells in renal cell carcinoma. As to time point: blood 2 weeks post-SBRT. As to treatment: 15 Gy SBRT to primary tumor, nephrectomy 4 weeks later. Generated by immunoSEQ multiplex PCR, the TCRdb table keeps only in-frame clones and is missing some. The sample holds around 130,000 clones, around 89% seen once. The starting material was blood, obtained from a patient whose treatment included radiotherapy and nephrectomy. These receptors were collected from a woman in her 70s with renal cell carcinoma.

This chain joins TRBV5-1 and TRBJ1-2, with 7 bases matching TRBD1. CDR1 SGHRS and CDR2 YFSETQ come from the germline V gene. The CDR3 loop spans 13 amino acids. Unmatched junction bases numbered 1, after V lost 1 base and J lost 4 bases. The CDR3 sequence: CASSLSGGYGYTF. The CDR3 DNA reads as TGCGCCAGCAGCTTGTCAGGGGGCTATGGCTACACCTTC.

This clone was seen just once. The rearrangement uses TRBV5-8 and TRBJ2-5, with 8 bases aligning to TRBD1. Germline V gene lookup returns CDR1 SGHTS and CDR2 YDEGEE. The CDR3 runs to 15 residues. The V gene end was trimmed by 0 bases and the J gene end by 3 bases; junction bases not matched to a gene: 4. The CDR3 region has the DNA TGTGCCAGCAGCTTGGGGACAGGGACTGAAGAGACCCAGTACTTC. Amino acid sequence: CASSLGTGTEETQYF. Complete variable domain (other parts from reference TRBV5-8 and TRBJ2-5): EAGVTQSPTHLIKTRGQQATLRCSPISGHTSVYWYQQALGLGLQFLLWYDEGEERNRGNFPPRFSGRQFPNYSSELNVNALELEDSALYLCASSLGTGTEETQYFGPGTRLLVL.

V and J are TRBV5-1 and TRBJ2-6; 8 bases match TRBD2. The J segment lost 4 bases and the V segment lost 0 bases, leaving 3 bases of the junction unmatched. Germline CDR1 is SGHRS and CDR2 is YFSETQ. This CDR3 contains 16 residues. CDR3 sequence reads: CASSLGGGLGANVLTF. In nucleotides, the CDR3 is TGCGCCAGCAGCTTGGGCGGGGGGCTAGGGGCCAACGTCCTGACTTTC.

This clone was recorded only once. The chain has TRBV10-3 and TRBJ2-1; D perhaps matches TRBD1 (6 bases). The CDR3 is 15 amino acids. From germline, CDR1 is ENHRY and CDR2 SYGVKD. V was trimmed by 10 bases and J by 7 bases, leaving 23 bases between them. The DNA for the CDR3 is TGTGCCACCAGGGAGTCAGGGGCAATGGGTAATGAGCAGTTCTTC. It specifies CATRESGAMGNEQFF.

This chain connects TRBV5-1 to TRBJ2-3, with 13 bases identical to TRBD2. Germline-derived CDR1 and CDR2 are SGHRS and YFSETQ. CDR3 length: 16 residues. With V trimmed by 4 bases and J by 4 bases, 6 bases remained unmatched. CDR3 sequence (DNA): TGCGCCAGCAGCCTCACTAGCGGGGGGGTTGCAGATACGCAGTATTTT. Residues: CASSLTSGGVADTQYF.

The CDR3 DNA reads TGTGCCAGCAGCCCTACGACAGGGACCTCCTACAATGAGCAGTTCTTC. As protein: CASSPTTGTSYNEQFF. This chain joins TRBV7-3 and TRBJ2-1; 7 positions agree with TRBD1. CDR3 length equals 16 residues. The ends lost 5 bases at V and 0 bases at J; junction bases unmatched: 7. The V gene's germline CDR1 is SGHTA and CDR2 FQGTGA.

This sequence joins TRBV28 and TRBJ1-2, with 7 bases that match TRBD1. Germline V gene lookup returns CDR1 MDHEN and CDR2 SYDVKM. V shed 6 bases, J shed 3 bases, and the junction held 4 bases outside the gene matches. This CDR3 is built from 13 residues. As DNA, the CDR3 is TGTGCCAGCAGGCTGGGGACAGACTATGGCTACACCTTC. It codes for CASRLGTDYGYTF.

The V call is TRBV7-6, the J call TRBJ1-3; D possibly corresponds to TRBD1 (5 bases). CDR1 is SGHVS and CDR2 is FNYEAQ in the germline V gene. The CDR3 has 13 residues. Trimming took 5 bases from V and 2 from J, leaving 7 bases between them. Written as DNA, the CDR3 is TGTGCCAGCAGCCTGACAGCTGGAAACACCATATATTTT. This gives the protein CASSLTAGNTIYF.

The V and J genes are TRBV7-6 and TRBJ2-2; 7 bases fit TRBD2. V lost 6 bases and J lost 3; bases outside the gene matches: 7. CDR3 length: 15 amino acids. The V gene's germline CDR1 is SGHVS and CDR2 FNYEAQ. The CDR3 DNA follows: TGTGCCAGCAGGACCCAGGCGGGGGACACCGGGGAGCTGTTTTTT. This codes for CASRTQAGDTGELFF.